The 10 T cell receptor beta chains below were found in one sample sequenced in a study of shared clonotypes between healthy human individuals. The table came from immunoSEQ multiplex PCR; TCRdb's copy has only in-frame clones and leaves some out. This table has more than 600,000 clones, around 92% appearing once. CD8 cells regarded as naive lacked CD45RO, were positively chosen for CCR7, and omitted terminally differentiated effector memory CD45RA+ cells. Input material: naive CD8+ T cells sorted from blood. These TCRs come from a man younger than 45 in good health.

V and J are TRBV13 and TRBJ2-2; the match to TRBD1 covers 8 bases. The CDR3 consists of 16 residues. J lost 5 bases, V lost 0 bases, and 5 bases had no gene match. Germline V CDR1 and CDR2: PRHDT, FYEKMQ (reference sequence). DNA of the CDR3: TGTGCCAGCAGCTTAGGGACAGGGGCCCCGACCGGGGAGCTGTTTTTT. Translated: CASSLGTGAPTGELFF. Full variable domain (rest looked up from reference TRBV13 and TRBJ2-2): AAGVIQSPRHLIKEKRETATLKCYPIPRHDTVYWYQQGPGQDPQFLISFYEKMQSDKGSIPDRFSAQQFSDYHSELNMSSLELGDSALYFCASSLGTGAPTGELFFGEGSRLTVL.

V and J are TRBV27 and TRBJ2-7, with TRBD1 identical over 8 bases. There are 15 residues in the CDR3. Trimming at V came to 2 bases and at J to 3 bases, leaving 6 bases not matched to a gene. CDR1 is MNHEY and CDR2 is SMNVEV in the germline V gene (reference sequence). The CDR3 region is CASSLTQGAFYEQYF. The CDR3 DNA is TGTGCCAGCAGTTTAACCCAGGGGGCGTTCTACGAGCAGTACTTC.

The chain has TRBV15 and TRBJ2-1, with 8 bases aligning to TRBD2. From germline, CDR1 is LNHNV and CDR2 YYDKDF (reference sequence). Unmatched junction bases numbered 3, after V lost 9 bases and J lost 2 bases. This CDR3 is built from 13 residues. The CDR3 region is CATRGGAYNEQFF. The DNA for the CDR3 is TGTGCCACTCGGGGGGGTGCCTACAATGAGCAGTTCTTC.

This chain joins TRBV27 and TRBJ2-7; 8 nucleotides align to TRBD1. V lost 3 bases and J lost 7; bases outside the gene matches: 5. CDR3 length: 13 residues. CDR1 is MNHEY, CDR2 SMNVEV, per germline (reference sequence). The DNA of the CDR3 is TGTGCCAGCAGTTTCCAGGGGGCAGGGGAGCAGTACTTC. Translated, it gives CASSFQGAGEQYF.

This clone was found a few times. The V call is TRBV7-8, the J call TRBJ1-2; 7 bases match TRBD1. After removal of 5 bases from V and 7 bases from J, the junction contained 7 bases not matched to a gene. CDR3 length: 13 amino acids. Germline V CDR1 and CDR2: SGHVS, FQNEAQ. The CDR3 region has the DNA TGTGCCAGCAGCGCCTCAGACAGGGTTGGCTACACCTTC. Translation gives CASSASDRVGYTF.

The CDR3 region has the DNA TGTGCCAGCAGCTGGGAGGGCACGGGTGAAGCTTTCTTT. It yields the protein CASSWEGTGEAFF. The chain has TRBV13 and TRBJ1-1; no clear D. The CDR3 has 13 residues. The V end was cut by 4 bases, the J end by 7 bases, with 13 bases between. Germline assignment: CDR1 PRHDT and CDR2 FYEKMQ (reference sequence).

This chain joins TRBV7-9 and TRBJ2-7; D is uncertain. Germline-derived CDR1 and CDR2 are SEHNR and FQNEAQ (reference sequence). CDR3 length: 11 amino acids. Trimming stripped 5 bases from V and 5 bases from J, with 7 bases between. CDR3 sequence reads: CASSRTHEQYF. In nucleotides, the CDR3 is TGTGCCAGCAGCCGAACTCACGAGCAGTACTTC.

V usage is TRBV7-9 and J usage is TRBJ2-7; TRBD1 might be the D (5 bases). Germline CDR1 reads SEHNR; CDR2 reads FQNEAQ (reference sequence). Trimming left V 5 bases short and J 2 bases short, with 13 bases between. The CDR3 has 14 amino acids. CDR3 region: CASSPTDRAYEQYF. CDR3 coding DNA: TGTGCCAGCAGCCCGACCGACAGAGCCTACGAGCAGTACTTC.

V and J are TRBV6-6 and TRBJ1-2; TRBD1 might be the D (5 bases). The length of the CDR3 is 14 residues. CDR1 MNHNY and CDR2 SVGAGI come from the germline V gene (reference sequence). V was pared by 6 bases and J by 6 bases, with 17 bases between. CDR3 sequence: CASSLLGGFDGYTF. CDR3 DNA sequence: TGTGCCAGCAGCCTATTGGGGGGGTTTGATGGCTACACCTTC.

This clone has only one observation. The chain uses TRBV10-1 and TRBJ2-1, with D tentatively TRBD1 or TRBD2 (5 bases each). V was cut by 2 bases and J by 7 bases, with 12 bases left in between. The CDR3 totals 14 residues. The germline V gene encodes CDR1 WNHNN and CDR2 SYGVQD (reference sequence). CDR3 DNA sequence: TGCGCCAGCAGTGAGCAGAGGGGTTGGAATGAGCAGTTCTTC. Its protein product is CASSEQRGWNEQFF.